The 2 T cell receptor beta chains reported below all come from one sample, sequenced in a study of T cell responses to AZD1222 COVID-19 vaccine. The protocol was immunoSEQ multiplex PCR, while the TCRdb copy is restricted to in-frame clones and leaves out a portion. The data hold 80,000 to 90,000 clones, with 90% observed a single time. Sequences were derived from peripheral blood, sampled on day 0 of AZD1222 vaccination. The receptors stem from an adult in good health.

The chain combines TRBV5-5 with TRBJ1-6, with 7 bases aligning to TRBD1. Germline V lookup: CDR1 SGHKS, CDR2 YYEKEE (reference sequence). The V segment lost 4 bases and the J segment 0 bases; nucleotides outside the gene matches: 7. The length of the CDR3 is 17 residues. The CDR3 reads CASSPGQSSSYNSPLHF. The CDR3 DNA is TGTGCCAGCAGCCCGGGACAGAGCAGCTCCTATAATTCACCCCTCCACTTT.

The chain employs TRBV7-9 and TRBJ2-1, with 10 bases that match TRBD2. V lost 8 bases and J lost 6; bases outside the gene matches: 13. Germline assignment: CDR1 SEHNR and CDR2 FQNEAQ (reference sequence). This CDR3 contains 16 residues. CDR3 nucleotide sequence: TGTGCCAGCGGGACGCCAAGCGGGGGGGCCCCCAATGAGCAGTTCTTC. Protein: CASGTPSGGAPNEQFF.